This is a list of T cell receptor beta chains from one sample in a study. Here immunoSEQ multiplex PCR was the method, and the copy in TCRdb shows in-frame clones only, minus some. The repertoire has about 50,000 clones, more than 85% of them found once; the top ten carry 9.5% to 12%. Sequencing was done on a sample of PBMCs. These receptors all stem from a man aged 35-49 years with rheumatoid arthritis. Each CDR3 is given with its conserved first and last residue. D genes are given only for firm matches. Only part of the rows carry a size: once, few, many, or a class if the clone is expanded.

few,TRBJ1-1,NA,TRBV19,TGTGCCAGTAGTACTCTGAACACTGAAGCTTTCTTT,CASSTLNTEAFF
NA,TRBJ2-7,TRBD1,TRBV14,TGTGCCAGCAGCCTTCCCGGGACAGAATACGAGCAGTACTTC,CASSLPGTEYEQYF
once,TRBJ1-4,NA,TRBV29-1,TGCAGCGTTGAATCAGGAATTAATGAAAAACTGTTTTTT,CSVESGINEKLFF
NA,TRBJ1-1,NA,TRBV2,TGTGCCAGCAGTGCCCGGATGAACACTGAAGCTTTCTTT,CASSARMNTEAFF
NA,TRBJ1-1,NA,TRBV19,TGTGCCAGTAGTTCCACTCTGGTGGGGGGTGCTGAAGCTTTCTTT,CASSSTLVGGAEAFF
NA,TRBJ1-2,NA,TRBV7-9,TGTGCCAGCAGCTTAGGCCATGGGGACTATGGCTACACCTTC,CASSLGHGDYGYTF
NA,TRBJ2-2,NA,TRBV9,TGTGCCAGCAGCCCCCGGGGTTCTCTCGACCACTTAATCACCGGGGAGCTGTTTTTT,CASSPRGSLDHLITGELFF
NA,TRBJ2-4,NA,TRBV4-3,TGCGCCAGCAGCCAAGATTGGGAGGTTGACAAAAACATTCAGTACTTC,CASSQDWEVDKNIQYF
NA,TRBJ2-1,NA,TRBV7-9,TGTGCCAGCAGCTTAACGGGAGTGGTCGGGCAGTTCTTC,CASSLTGVVGQFF
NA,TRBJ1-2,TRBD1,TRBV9,TGTGCCAGCAGCGTTGGGACAGACTATGGCTACACCTTC,CASSVGTDYGYTF
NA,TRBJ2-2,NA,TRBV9,TGTGCCAGCAGCGGGGGACTCAAGTTGGCCGGGGAGCTGTTTTTT,CASSGGLKLAGELFF
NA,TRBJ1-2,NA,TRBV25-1,TGTGCCACCAGGGCGGGACCAAACTATGGCTACACCTTC,CATRAGPNYGYTF
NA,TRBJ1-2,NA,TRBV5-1,TGCGCCAGCTCCAAATCGGGGACCTATGGCTACACCTTC,CASSKSGTYGYTF
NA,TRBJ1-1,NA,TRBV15,TGTGCCACCAGCAGAGATGTGGGGGCGCGGGGCACTGAAGCTTTCTTT,CATSRDVGARGTEAFF
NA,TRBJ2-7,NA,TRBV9,TGTGCCAGCAGCGTAGGACCCCGGGGGGCGAGCTCCTACGAGCAGTACTTC,CASSVGPRGASSYEQYF
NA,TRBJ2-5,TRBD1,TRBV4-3,TGCGCCAGCAGCCCTTGGGGGGACAGGGCGGAGACCCAGTACTTC,CASSPWGDRAETQYF
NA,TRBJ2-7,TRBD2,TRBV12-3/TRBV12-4,TGTGCCAGCAGCTTTCAGCGGGGTTACGAGCAGTACTTC,CASSFQRGYEQYF
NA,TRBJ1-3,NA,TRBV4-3,TGCGCCAGCAGCCAAGACAGGGAATCTGGAAACACCATATATTTT,CASSQDRESGNTIYF
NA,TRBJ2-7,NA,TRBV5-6,TGTGCCAGCAGCTCGACTGGGGGCTACGAGCAGTACTTC,CASSSTGGYEQYF
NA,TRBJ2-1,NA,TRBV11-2,TGTGCCAGCAGCTTTGCCAGGGGGGAACTCTACAATGAGCAGTTCTTC,CASSFARGELYNEQFF
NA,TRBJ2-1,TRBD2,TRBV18,TGTGCCAGTTCACCTGGTTCAGGGAGGGGTAATGAGCAGTTCTTC,CASSPGSGRGNEQFF
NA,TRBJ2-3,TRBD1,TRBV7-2,TGTGCCAGCAGCCTCGACAGGGGGCCCCCCACAGATACGCAGTATTTT,CASSLDRGPPTDTQYF
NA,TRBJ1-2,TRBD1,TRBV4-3,TGCGCCAGCAGCCTCCGGGACAGGGACTATGGCTACACCTTC,CASSLRDRDYGYTF
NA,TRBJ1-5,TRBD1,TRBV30,TGTGCCTGGAGCCGGGACAGTGGTCGCGAGTCGCATTTT,CAWSRDSGRESHF
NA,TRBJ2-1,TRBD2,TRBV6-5,TGTGCCAGCACCTACGGGAGGTCCTACAATGAGCAGTTCTTC,CASTYGRSYNEQFF
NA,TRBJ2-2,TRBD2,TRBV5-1,TGCGCCAGCAGCTTGAGGCCTAGCGGGGGAGCGAACACCGGGGAGCTGTTTTTT,CASSLRPSGGANTGELFF
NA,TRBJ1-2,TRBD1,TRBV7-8,TGTGCCAGCAGCTTCCGGACAGGGGCCGCGGAGGGCTACACCTTC,CASSFRTGAAEGYTF
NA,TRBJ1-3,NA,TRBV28,TGTGCCAGCAGACAAGATACCTCTGGAAACACCATATATTTT,CASRQDTSGNTIYF
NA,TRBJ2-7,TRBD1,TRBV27,TGTGCCAGCAGTTATGACAGGGGACGAGGGGAGCAGTACTTC,CASSYDRGRGEQYF
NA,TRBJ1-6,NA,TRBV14,TGTGCCAGCAGCCAAGATTTAAGCTCACCCCTCCACTTT,CASSQDLSSPLHF
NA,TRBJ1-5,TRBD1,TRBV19,TGTGCCAGTAGTAGCGGACAGGGCAATCAGCCCCAGCATTTT,CASSSGQGNQPQHF
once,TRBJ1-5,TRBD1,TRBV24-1,TGTGCCACCAGTGCCCCGGGACAGGGGAATCAGCCCCAGCATTTT,CATSAPGQGNQPQHF
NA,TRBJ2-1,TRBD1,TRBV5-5,TGTGCCAGCAGAGGGAGTGGAGGACAGGGAGCGGGCAATGAGCAGTTCTTC,CASRGSGGQGAGNEQFF
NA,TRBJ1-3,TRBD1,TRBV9,TGTGCCAGCAGCCCGGGACAGCCCAACCGTGGAAACACCATATATTTT,CASSPGQPNRGNTIYF
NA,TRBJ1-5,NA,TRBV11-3,TGTGCCAGCAGCTTAGATATTGACACCCAGCATTTT,CASSLDIDTQHF
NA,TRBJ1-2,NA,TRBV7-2,TGTGCCAGCAGCTTGGGGCAGGGGATTTTTCCTTCCACCTTC,CASSLGQGIFPSTF
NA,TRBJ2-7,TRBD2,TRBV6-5,TGTGCCAGCAGTTACGGTAGCGGGCCCTCCTACGAGCAGTACTTC,CASSYGSGPSYEQYF
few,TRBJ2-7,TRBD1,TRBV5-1,TGCGCCAGCAGCCAAAACCCCACTGGGACAGGGAGATGGCACGAGCAGTACTTC,CASSQNPTGTGRWHEQYF
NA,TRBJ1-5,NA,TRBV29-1,TGCAGCGTTGAAAGGGGGTACGGCAATCAGCCCCAGCATTTT,CSVERGYGNQPQHF
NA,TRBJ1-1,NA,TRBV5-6,TGTGCCAGCAGCCCCGGACAGCGGAACACTGAAGCTTTCTTT,CASSPGQRNTEAFF
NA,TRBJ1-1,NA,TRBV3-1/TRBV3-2,TGTGCCAGCAGCCAAGAAATCGCAGGGGCGGACACTGAAGCTTTCTTT,CASSQEIAGADTEAFF
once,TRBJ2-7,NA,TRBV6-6,TGTGCCAGCTTTACAGGGACCAACGAGCAGTACTTC,CASFTGTNEQYF
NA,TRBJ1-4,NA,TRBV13,TGTGCCAGCAGCCTGGGATGGGATGAAAAACTGTTTTTT,CASSLGWDEKLFF
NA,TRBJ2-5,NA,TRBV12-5,TGTGCTAGTGGTTTGGAATCTAAGGGCGGCAAGAAAGAGACCCAGTACTTC,CASGLESKGGKKETQYF
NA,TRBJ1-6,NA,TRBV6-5,TGTGCCAGCACCCCCCCTGGACAAAACCCCCTCCACTTT,CASTPPGQNPLHF
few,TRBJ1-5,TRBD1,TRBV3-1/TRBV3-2,TGTGCCAGCAGCCAAGCCGGGACAGCTAGCAATCAGCCCCAGCATTTT,CASSQAGTASNQPQHF
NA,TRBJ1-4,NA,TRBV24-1,TGTGCCACCAGTGCGGCAGGGAGTAATGAAAAACTGTTTTTT,CATSAAGSNEKLFF
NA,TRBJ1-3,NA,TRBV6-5,TGTGCCAGCACGGGGGTCCACTCTGGAAACACCATATATTTT,CASTGVHSGNTIYF
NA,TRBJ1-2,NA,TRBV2,TGTGCCAGCAGTGAGGGCCTGACGGGATATGGCTACACCTTC,CASSEGLTGYGYTF
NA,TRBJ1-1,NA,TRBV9,TGTGCCAGCAGCCCGCAGACAGAAGTGAACACTGAAGCTTTCTTT,CASSPQTEVNTEAFF
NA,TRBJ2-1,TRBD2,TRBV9,TGTGCCAGCAGCGTAGGACTAGCGGGAGCCGACAGCTCCTACAATGAGCAGTTCTTC,CASSVGLAGADSSYNEQFF
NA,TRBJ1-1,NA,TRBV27,TGTGCCAGCAGAACACAAGACAGGAGTAACACTGAAGCTTTCTTT,CASRTQDRSNTEAFF
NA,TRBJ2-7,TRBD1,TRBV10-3,TGTGCCATCAAACCAGCAGGGGGCGCGTCCTACGAGCAGTACTTC,CAIKPAGGASYEQYF
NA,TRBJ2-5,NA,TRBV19,TGTGCCAGTAGTGTAGCGGGACAGGCCCAAGAGACCCAGTACTTC,CASSVAGQAQETQYF
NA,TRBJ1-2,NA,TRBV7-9,TGTGCCACCCTCGGAAGTTTTCCCTATGGCTACACCTTC,CATLGSFPYGYTF
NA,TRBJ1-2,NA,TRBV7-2,TGTGCCAGCAGCCCCAGTCGGGGGCGTGGGTATGGCTACACCTTC,CASSPSRGRGYGYTF
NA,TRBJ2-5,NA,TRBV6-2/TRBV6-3,TGTGCCAGCAGTTACTCGAAAGTGCGCCAAGAGACCCAGTACTTC,CASSYSKVRQETQYF